This TCR beta chain originates from a study of blood T cell repertoires in COVID-19. Turning to the study itself: Sites across the United States, Italy and Spain contributed samples from acute and convalescent COVID-19.

Clones were read by immunoSEQ multiplex PCR, and TCRdb kept only the in-frame ones, dropping some. The sample has fewer than 350,000 clones, 85% seen once. Resolution of symptoms, clearance, or two negative PCRs was present in recovered Cohort 3 donors. Germline CDR1 reads SGDLS; CDR2 reads YYNGEE. This CDR3 is 16 amino acids long. This clone has a single count. This clone may be a read error of a much larger clone one base away. This chain joins TRBV9 and TRBJ1-6, with D hard to call. Source material: PBMCs or T cells enriched from blood (not recorded which). The sequence was obtained from a woman between 50 and 59 years old who had recovered from COVID-19. The CDR3 coding sequence is TGTGCCAACAGCGTAGAGGGAGGGTTCGGAATTTCACCCCTCCACTTT. The encoded protein is CANSVEGGFGISPLHF.